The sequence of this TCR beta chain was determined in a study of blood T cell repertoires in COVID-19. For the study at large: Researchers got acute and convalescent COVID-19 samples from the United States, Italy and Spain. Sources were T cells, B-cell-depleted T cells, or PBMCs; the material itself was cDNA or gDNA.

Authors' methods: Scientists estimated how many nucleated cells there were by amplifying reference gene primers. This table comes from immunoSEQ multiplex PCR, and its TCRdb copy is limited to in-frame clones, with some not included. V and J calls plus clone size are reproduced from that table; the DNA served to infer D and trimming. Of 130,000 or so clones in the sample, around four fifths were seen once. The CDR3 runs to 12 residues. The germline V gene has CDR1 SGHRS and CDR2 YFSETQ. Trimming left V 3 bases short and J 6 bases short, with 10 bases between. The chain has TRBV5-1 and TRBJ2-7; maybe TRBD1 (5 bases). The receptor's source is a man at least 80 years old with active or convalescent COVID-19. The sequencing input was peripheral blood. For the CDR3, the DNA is TGCGCCAGCAGCTCTTCCAGGGTCGAGCAGTACTTC. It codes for CASSSSRVEQYF.